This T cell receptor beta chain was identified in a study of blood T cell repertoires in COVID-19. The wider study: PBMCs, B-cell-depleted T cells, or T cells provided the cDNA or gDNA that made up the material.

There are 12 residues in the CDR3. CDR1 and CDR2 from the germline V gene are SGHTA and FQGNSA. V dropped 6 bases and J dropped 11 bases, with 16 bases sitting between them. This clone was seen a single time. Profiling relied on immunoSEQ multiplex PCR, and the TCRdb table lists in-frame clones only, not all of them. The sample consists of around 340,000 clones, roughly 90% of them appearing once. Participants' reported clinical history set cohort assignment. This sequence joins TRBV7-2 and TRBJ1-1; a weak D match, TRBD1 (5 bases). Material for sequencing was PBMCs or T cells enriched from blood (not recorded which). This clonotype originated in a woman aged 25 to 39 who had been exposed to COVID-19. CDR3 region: CASSGMGGSAFF. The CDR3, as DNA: TGTGCCAGCAGTGGGATGGGGGGTTCGGCTTTCTTT. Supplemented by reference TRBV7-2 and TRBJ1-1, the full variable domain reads GAGVSQSPSNKVTEKGKDVELRCDPISGHTALYWYRQSLGQGLEFLIYFQGNSAPDKSGLPSDRFSAERTGGSVSTLTIQRTQQEDSAVYLCASSGMGGSAFFGQGTRLTVV.